This T cell receptor beta chain appears in the sequencing data of a study of OX40 agonist ivuxolimab in advanced cancers. Generated by immunoSEQ multiplex PCR, the TCRdb table keeps only in-frame clones and is missing some. The sample lists about 86,000 clones; more than 80% were seen once. The germline gives CDR1 SGHNT, CDR2 YENEEA. V was cut by 8 bases and J by 0 bases, with 10 bases left in between. The CDR3 totals 13 residues. This clonotype originated in an adult with an advanced solid tumor such as melanoma, head and neck, liver or kidney cancer. The chain uses TRBV11-3 and TRBJ1-1, with a tentative D call TRBD1 (5 bases). Sequencing was performed on CD4+ or CD8+ T cells sorted from blood, taken in a trial of the OX40 agonist ivuxolimab. Written as DNA, the CDR3 is TGTGCCAGCGCCGGGACCTTGAACACTGAAGCTTTCTTT. This translates into CASAGTLNTEAFF.